This T cell receptor beta chain derives from a study of T cell changes during pregnancy in multiple sclerosis. Sequencing used immunoSEQ multiplex PCR; TCRdb keeps in-frame clones, though not all of them. The table includes fewer than 35,000 clones, almost 90% detected once. Germline V gene sequence: CDR1 LNHNV, CDR2 YYDKDF (reference sequence). The CDR3 loop spans 16 amino acids. The V gene end was trimmed by 0 bases and the J gene end by 2 bases; junction bases not matched to a gene: 6. The receptor was derived from a female donor in good health, enrolled as a control in a pregnancy study. The specimen was CD4+ T cells from peripheral blood mononuclear cells, collected in the third trimester of pregnancy. The genes are TRBV15 and TRBJ1-2; 7 bases are a match to TRBD1. Here the CDR3 reads CATSRDKGAQNYGYTF. The CDR3 DNA is TGTGCCACCAGCAGAGATAAGGGGGCCCAGAACTATGGCTACACCTTC.